A single sample gave rise to the 26 T cell receptor beta chains below, sequenced in a study of T cells expressing NK-cell markers. TCRdb re-analyzed the 5' RACE reads; it lists each CDR3 protein once, without DNA. In all, the sample yields 350,000 to 400,000 distinct CDR3 sequences. The sequencing sample was made of blood T cells: a sorted CD56 or NKG2C T cell subset, CD4+ or CD8+ T cells, or bulk PBMC T cells (not recorded which). These receptors all come from a woman aged 45-65 years in good health.

V usage is TRBV20-1 and J usage is TRBJ1-6; absent DNA, TCRdb's TRBD1 call cannot be checked. The CDR3 consists of 15 residues. Per germline, CDR1 DFQATT and CDR2 SNEGSKA (reference sequence). The CDR3 protein is CSATDRVSYNSPLHF.

V gene TRBV20-1 combines with J gene TRBJ2-1; TCRdb reports TRBD2, a call that lacks DNA to check it against. The CDR3 is 15 amino acids. Germline CDR1 and CDR2: DFQATT and SNEGSKA (reference sequence). The CDR3 spells CSALSGTRGGNEQFF.

The rearrangement uses TRBV9 and TRBJ2-7; TCRdb's D call of TRBD1 is untestable without DNA. In germline, CDR1 is SGDLS, CDR2 YYNGEE. The length of the CDR3 is 15 residues. The CDR3 spells CASSSQGGRGDEQYF.

The chain joins TRBV14 to TRBJ2-1; TCRdb's D call of TRBD2 is untestable without DNA. Germline-derived CDR1 and CDR2 are SGHDN and FVKESK. The CDR3 has 13 amino acids. The CDR3 here is CASSLKSLHEQFF.

The V gene is TRBV27, the J gene TRBJ2-1; TCRdb's D gene call, TRBD1, goes unchecked for lack of DNA. The CDR3 spans 14 residues. CDR1 is MNHEY, CDR2 SMNVEV, per germline (reference sequence). The CDR3 sequence: CASSPASPYNEQFF.

The genes are TRBV2 and TRBJ2-1. The germline V gene has CDR1 SNHLY and CDR2 FYNNEI. The CDR3 totals 12 residues. This CDR3 is CASSVGRNEQFF.

The rearrangement links TRBV29-1 to TRBJ1-1. The CDR3 extends over 12 amino acids. Germline CDR1 and CDR2: SQVTM and ANQGSEA. The CDR3 region is CSVASSTREAFF.

The chain uses TRBV29-1 and TRBJ2-3; the D call from TCRdb, TRBD1, cannot be confirmed without DNA. Germline V gene sequence: CDR1 SQVTM, CDR2 ANQGSEA. The CDR3 extends over 17 amino acids. The CDR3 protein is CSVEEILRGTLTDTQYF.

The chain uses TRBV11-3 and TRBJ2-1. The CDR3 runs to 13 residues. The germline V gene encodes CDR1 SGHNT and CDR2 YENEEA. CDR3 in amino acids: CASSPRSYNEQFF.

The chain joins TRBV5-1 to TRBJ1-2. This CDR3 has 13 residues. Per germline, CDR1 SGHRS and CDR2 YFSETQ. The chain's CDR3 is CASSGLENYGYTF.

The chain employs TRBV20-1 and TRBJ1-1; without DNA, the TCRdb call of TRBD1 cannot be checked. Germline V gene lookup returns CDR1 DFQATT and CDR2 SNEGSKA (reference sequence). This CDR3 spans 14 amino acids. The CDR3 here is CSGPRGAGNTEAFF.

CDR3 sequence reads: CASSTNGGNQPQHF. The V and J genes are TRBV27 and TRBJ1-5; lacking DNA, the TRBD1 call made by TCRdb goes unchecked. Germline CDR1 is MNHEY and CDR2 is SMNVEV (reference sequence). The CDR3 sequence is 14 residues long.

This chain joins TRBV4-1 and TRBJ1-2; without DNA, the TCRdb call of TRBD1 cannot be checked. Germline V gene data show CDR1 as MGHRA and CDR2 as YSYEKL. CDR3 size: 16 residues. The CDR3 sequence: CASSQGGDRRLYGYTF.

V gene TRBV29-1 combines with J gene TRBJ1-5; TCRdb gives TRBD1 as the D gene, but with no DNA this cannot be confirmed. CDR1 SQVTM and CDR2 ANQGSEA come from the germline V gene. This CDR3 spans 13 amino acids. CDR3: CSVAGQGREPQHF.

This chain joins TRBV6-1 and TRBJ1-1; with no DNA, the TCRdb D assignment of TRBD1 cannot be verified. Germline V gene sequence: CDR1 MNHNS, CDR2 SASEGT. This CDR3 spans 13 amino acids. CDR3 in amino acids: CASFLGGISEAFF.

The CDR3 loop is CASSPLAGSNTEAFF. The genes are TRBV7-8 and TRBJ1-1. The CDR3 is 15 residues long. Germline V gives CDR1 SGHVS, CDR2 FQNEAQ. Supplemented by reference TRBV7-8 and TRBJ1-1, the full variable domain reads GAGVSQSPRYKVAKRGQDVALRCDPISGHVSLFWYQQALGQGPEFLTYFQNEAQLDKSGLPSDRFFAERPEGSVSTLKIQRTQQEDSAVYLCASSPLAGSNTEAFFGQGTRLTVV.

The chain uses TRBV7-2 and TRBJ1-1; TCRdb outputs TRBD1, but without DNA this stays unchecked. The V gene's germline CDR1 is SGHTA and CDR2 FQGNSA. The CDR3 extends over 13 amino acids. The CDR3 spells CASKIRENTEAFF.

The gene calls are TRBV5-1 and TRBJ2-3; TCRdb reports TRBD2, a call that lacks DNA to check it against. Looked up from germline, CDR1 is SGHRS and CDR2 is YFSETQ. This CDR3 has 16 amino acids. This CDR3 reads CASSLTSGAGADTQYF. The full variable domain, in which reference TRBV5-1 and TRBJ2-3 provide the parts outside the CDR3, is KAGVTQTPRYLIKTRGQQVTLSCSPISGHRSVSWYQQTPGQGLQFLFEYFSETQRNKGNFPGRFSGRQFSNSRSEMNVSTLELGDSALYLCASSLTSGAGADTQYFGPGTRLTVL.

The chain combines TRBV12-3 or TRBV12-4 with TRBJ1-1; the TRBD1 assignment by TCRdb is unverifiable without DNA. The CDR3 is made up of 15 amino acids. CDR3 sequence reads: CASRPGTGGRTEAFF.

The chain links TRBV4-1 to TRBJ2-2; as DNA is missing, the TRBD2 call by TCRdb cannot be tested. The CDR3 length is 14 residues. CDR1 MGHRA and CDR2 YSYEKL come from the germline V gene. The CDR3 sequence: CASSLGPVGGELFF.

The CDR3 protein is CASSFGDRGPGETQYF. The rearrangement uses TRBV5-1 and TRBJ2-5; TCRdb gives TRBD1 as the D gene, but with no DNA this cannot be confirmed. The germline gives CDR1 SGHRS, CDR2 YFSETQ. This CDR3 has 16 amino acids.

The J gene is TRBJ2-3, the V gene TRBV20-1; without DNA, the TCRdb call of TRBD2 cannot be checked. The germline gives CDR1 DFQATT, CDR2 SNEGSKA (reference sequence). This CDR3 has 14 amino acids. The CDR3 sequence is CSAPSDGSTDTQYF.

This sequence joins TRBV19 and TRBJ2-4; TCRdb's assignment of TRBD1 cannot be checked, as there is no DNA. CDR3 size: 16 residues. Germline V CDR1 and CDR2: LNHDA, SQIVND (reference sequence). The CDR3 loop is CASSPRQGLAKNIQYF.

The V call is TRBV5-1, the J call TRBJ2-2; TCRdb selects TRBD1, and the lack of DNA leaves this call unchecked. The germline gives CDR1 SGHRS, CDR2 YFSETQ. The CDR3 spans 15 residues. CDR3 region: CASSLAGARVGELFF.

The chain is built from TRBV9 and TRBJ2-3. Looked up from germline, CDR1 is SGDLS and CDR2 is YYNGEE. The CDR3 is made up of 12 amino acids. CDR3 sequence reads: CASSAAPDTQYF.

The rearrangement uses TRBV4-1 and TRBJ2-2. This CDR3 region has 15 residues. Germline CDR1 is MGHRA and CDR2 is YSYEKL. This CDR3 reads CASSQDNANTGELFF.